These T cell receptor beta chains were read from a single sample in a study of vaccination and CD4 T cells after COVID-19. These TCRs' antigens remain unknown. TCRdb redid the calling of the PCR reads with MiXCR, one entry per CDR3 protein. The data show more than 4,000 distinct CDR3 sequences, 45% seen once. Material for sequencing was CD4+ T cells from blood, cultured in vitro. These receptors all come from a human donor who had recovered from COVID-19. Each CDR3 is given with its conserved first and last residue.

J gene: TRBJ2-7; V gene: TRBV7-2; CDR3 protein: CASSFHPPGNSGEQYF
J gene: TRBJ1-1; V gene: TRBV11-2; CDR3 protein: CASSPDRGREAFF
J gene: TRBJ2-1; V gene: TRBV19; CDR3 protein: CASTPSGLPLYNEQFF
J gene: TRBJ1-5; V gene: TRBV20-1; CDR3 protein: CSARVAGQGVFQPQHF
J gene: TRBJ2-5; V gene: TRBV29-1; CDR3 protein: CSASHPGQEETQYF
J gene: TRBJ2-5; V gene: TRBV30; CDR3 protein: CAWSLGETQYF
J gene: TRBJ2-7; V gene: TRBV11-1; CDR3 protein: CASTSGPSYEQYF
J gene: TRBJ2-7; V gene: TRBV6-1; CDR3 protein: CASSGFLGYYEQYF
J gene: TRBJ2-2; V gene: TRBV6-1; CDR3 protein: CASSPPGGRGELFF
J gene: TRBJ1-2; V gene: TRBV6-1; CDR3 protein: CASSFGVYGYTF
J gene: TRBJ1-1; V gene: TRBV2; CDR3 protein: CASMTQLNTEAFF
J gene: TRBJ2-2; V gene: TRBV19; CDR3 protein: CASGGRGTNTGELFF
J gene: TRBJ1-5; V gene: TRBV6-5; CDR3 protein: CASSYERTGQPQHF
J gene: TRBJ2-2; V gene: TRBV25-1; CDR3 protein: CASRPRGDTGELFF
J gene: TRBJ2-4; V gene: TRBV4-1; CDR3 protein: CASSQEGPKGRDLRPKNIQYF
J gene: TRBJ2-2; V gene: TRBV4-2; CDR3 protein: CASSQPTGGGTGELFF
J gene: TRBJ2-7; V gene: TRBV7-8; CDR3 protein: CASSLEGLARRDEQYF
J gene: TRBJ1-2; V gene: TRBV6-1; CDR3 protein: CASGLDRSPYGYTF
J gene: TRBJ1-5; V gene: TRBV20-1; CDR3 protein: CSARTGLGLTQPQHF
J gene: TRBJ2-7; V gene: TRBV20-1; CDR3 protein: CSAREGQGYYEQYF
J gene: TRBJ1-5; V gene: TRBV20-1; CDR3 protein: CSASVRAGQPQHF
J gene: TRBJ1-2; V gene: TRBV6-1; CDR3 protein: CASMRGGTGGYTF
J gene: TRBJ2-5; V gene: TRBV7-8; CDR3 protein: CASSPRGPLGTQYF
J gene: TRBJ2-1; V gene: TRBV7-7; CDR3 protein: CASSLGGGSTEQFF
J gene: TRBJ2-1; V gene: TRBV18; CDR3 protein: CASSTTPGLAFSYNEQFF
J gene: TRBJ2-1; V gene: TRBV7-9; CDR3 protein: CASSGTPSYNEQFF
J gene: TRBJ2-5; V gene: TRBV11-2; CDR3 protein: CASSSRGVQETQYF
J gene: TRBJ2-7; V gene: TRBV20-1; CDR3 protein: CSARKPGLGNEQYF
J gene: TRBJ2-3; V gene: TRBV7-2; CDR3 protein: CASSYTAGNTQYF
J gene: TRBJ1-2; V gene: TRBV28; CDR3 protein: CASTIQGAPVGYTF
J gene: TRBJ2-2; V gene: TRBV20-1; CDR3 protein: CSARDQTSGGPGELFF
J gene: TRBJ1-2; V gene: TRBV7-2; CDR3 protein: CASSLGAVYGYTF
J gene: TRBJ2-7; V gene: TRBV6-2/TRBV6-3; CDR3 protein: CASSYKYRTVEQYF